This T cell receptor (beta chain) was observed in a study of T cell repertoires in cytomegalovirus infection (dated by TCRdb to about 2019). The study in broad terms: Peptide stimulations targeted recently identified HLA-C-restricted CMV epitopes, whose presentation resists viral immunomodulation, together with well-studied HLA-B-restricted epitopes. The HLA type of each donor mattered for the analysis, because public TCR beta signatures pointed to carriage of CMV infection along with the matching HLA type. The study at large found these results: Cumulative frequency of public TCR beta family members discriminated carriers of CMV infection plus the relevant HLA type in this cohort and an independent approximately 370-donor cohort. The ex vivo response was dominated by HLA-C-restricted CMV-specific TCR beta clonotypes, which also provided the single most frequent clonotype in two of eight donors.

The meaning of the sample's treatment or condition label: in vitro stimulation with specific CMV peptide epitopes to enrich CMV-specific T cells. Sequencer: Illumina HiSeq 1500. TCRdb applied fastp at Q25 and MiXCR to the public reads, then kept only in-frame beta chains. Merged by CDR3 protein, the rows form single entries marked with the most common genes and DNA. The sample table lists under 500,000 distinct CDR3 sequences, roughly 42% of them with a count of one. In total, the top ten clones hold about 41% of the sample. A distance of 10 bases separates the germline ends of V and J, which lose 3 bases and 4 bases respectively. The CDR3 holds 13 amino acids from the cysteine to the phenylalanine. The CDR3 DNA has 39 bases and is translated from base 1. The germline V gene (reference sequence) supplies CDR1 SGHNT and CDR2 YYREEE. With regard to this clonotype: The antigen it binds to is not known. No base qualities exist here, and no much larger clone lies one base off it.

The sequencing used cultured PBMCs, collected from culture after CMV antigen stimulation. This receptor was taken from a human donor in good health (CMV status not recorded). Some clones in this sample may be carry-over from other donors' samples. Rearrangement joined TRBV5-4 to TRBJ1-2; no D gene call is confident. This receptor carries the CDR3 CASSSPGLYGYTF. Here is the DNA: TGTGCCAGCAGCTCTCCGGGCCTCTATGGCTACACCTTC.